The 20 T cell receptor beta chains listed next were all sequenced from one sample in a study of CD8+ T cells in alopecia areata. Once RNA had been extracted, it was reverse transcribed into cDNA to act as the sequencing template. Using immunoSEQ multiplex PCR, the repertoire was profiled, and TCRdb retains in-frame clones only, with some absent. The sample includes 150,000 to 200,000 clones, 64% of them seen just once. Treatment here: oral pan-JAK inhibitor, 5-10 mg twice daily. The sample was CD4+ T cells sorted from blood, taken at week 49, from a patient treated with tofacitinib. The receptors derive from a human donor with alopecia areata.

The chain employs TRBV7-2 and TRBJ2-4, with 8 bases identical to TRBD2. The CDR3 contains 14 residues. Looked up from germline, CDR1 is SGHTA and CDR2 is FQGNSA. J gave up 6 bases and V 1 base, and 2 bases lay outside the gene matches. CDR3 sequence (DNA): TGTGCCAGCAGCTTAGTACGGGAGGGAAACATTCAGTACTTC. This codes for CASSLVREGNIQYF.

V is TRBV2 and J is TRBJ2-2, with D uncertain. Germline V gene data show CDR1 as SNHLY and CDR2 as FYNNEI. CDR3 size: 12 residues. V lost 9 bases and J 5 bases, leaving 10 bases between the germline ends. The CDR3 DNA sequence: TGTGCCAGTAAAAAGGATACCGGGGAGCTGTTTTTT. It codes for CASKKDTGELFF.

This clone turned up a few times. Written as DNA, the CDR3 is TGTGCCAGCAGCCAGCTAGCGGGGGGGCAAGAGACCCAGTACTTC. It codes for CASSQLAGGQETQYF. The chain recombines TRBV14 with TRBJ2-5, with TRBD2 matching 12 bases. This CDR3 is built from 15 residues. J gave up 2 bases and V 3 bases, and 1 base lay outside the gene matches. The germline V gene encodes CDR1 SGHDN and CDR2 FVKESK.

The V and J genes are TRBV5-1 and TRBJ2-3, with D perhaps matching TRBD1 or TRBD2 (5 bases each). Germline-derived CDR1 and CDR2 are SGHRS and YFSETQ. This CDR3 comprises 15 residues. V was trimmed by 7 bases and J by 3 bases, leaving 18 bases between them. The CDR3 DNA follows: TGCGCCAGCGGGCATCGGGGCGGGCCGACAGATACGCAGTATTTT. Encoded protein: CASGHRGGPTDTQYF.

This chain links TRBV7-3 with TRBJ2-5; tentative D call: TRBD1 (5 bases). The CDR3 contains 15 residues. V lost 1 base, J lost 1 base, and 10 bases lay in between. The germline CDR1 and CDR2 sequences are SGHTA and FQGTGA. CDR3 DNA sequence: TGTGCCAGCAGCTTAATAGCAGGGCCCCAAGAGACCCAGTACTTC. As protein: CASSLIAGPQETQYF.

This clone came up many times. The chain recombines TRBV5-6 with TRBJ2-1; 14 bases align to TRBD2. V trimming: 3 bases; J trimming: 0 bases; junction bases outside the gene matches: 2. Germline V gene sequence: CDR1 SGHDT, CDR2 YYEEEE. The CDR3 contains 17 residues. The CDR3 loop is CASSWGLAGDSYNEQFF. As DNA, the CDR3 is TGTGCCAGCAGCTGGGGACTAGCGGGGGACTCCTACAATGAGCAGTTCTTC.

V is TRBV25-1 and J is TRBJ2-3; the D is unclear. Trimming took 3 bases from V and 6 from J, leaving 4 bases between them. From germline, CDR1 is MGHDK and CDR2 SYGVNS. The length of the CDR3 is 11 residues. The CDR3 DNA follows: TGTGCCAGCAGTGAGGCTGATACGCAGTATTTT. Translation gives CASSEADTQYF.

This chain joins TRBV4-3 and TRBJ1-2; D is undetermined. Germline assignment: CDR1 LGHNA and CDR2 YSLEER. The germline V and J ends were trimmed by 1 base and 6 bases, with 9 bases remaining between them. The CDR3 spans 13 residues. The CDR3: CASSQVSADGYTF. The CDR3 DNA sequence: TGCGCCAGCAGCCAAGTTTCAGCTGATGGCTACACCTTC.

This clone was picked up a small number of times. The CDR3 DNA sequence: TGTGCCATCAGTGAGTTTAGGGACAGCCAAGGCTACACCTTC. Its translation is CAISEFRDSQGYTF. The chain carries TRBV10-3 and TRBJ1-2, with 7 nucleotides matching TRBD1. V shed 1 base, J shed 8 bases, and the junction held 7 bases outside the gene matches. The CDR3 consists of 14 residues. Germline assignment: CDR1 ENHRY and CDR2 SYGVKD.

This clone was counted many times. J is TRBJ1-1 and V is TRBV2; no definite D call. This CDR3 comprises 12 residues. Trimming left V 6 bases short and J 0 bases short, with 5 bases between. The germline V gene encodes CDR1 SNHLY and CDR2 FYNNEI. The CDR3 loop reads CASRRMNTEAFF. CDR3 nucleotide sequence: TGTGCCAGCAGGCGAATGAACACTGAAGCTTTCTTT.

CDR3 coding DNA: TGTGCCAGCAGCCCTATCCGTGCGGGGGGTAAAGATACGCAGTATTTT. It encodes CASSPIRAGGKDTQYF. The chain uses TRBV7-2 and TRBJ2-3, with 8 bases that match TRBD2. CDR3 length: 16 amino acids. Germline values: CDR1 SGHTA, CDR2 FQGNSA. With V trimmed by 5 bases and J by 5 bases, 12 bases remained unmatched.

The chain joins TRBV19 to TRBJ1-1; TRBD1 might be the D (5 bases). The V end was cut by 4 bases, the J end by 1 base, with 10 bases between. The CDR3 spans 14 residues. CDR1 is LNHDA, CDR2 SQIVND, per germline (reference sequence). The CDR3: CASSTTTGNTEAFF. In DNA, the CDR3 is TGTGCCAGTAGTACCACCACAGGGAACACTGAAGCTTTCTTT.

This sequence joins TRBV7-9 and TRBJ1-6; D may be TRBD1 (6 bases). The CDR3 consists of 15 residues. Germline V CDR1 and CDR2: SEHNR, FQNEAQ (reference sequence). V was cut by 2 bases and J by 7 bases, with 12 bases left in between. CDR3 coding DNA: TGTGCCAGCAGCTTAACCCCGGACAGAAATTCACCCCTCCACTTT. It is translated as CASSLTPDRNSPLHF.

The chain employs TRBV15 and TRBJ1-5; TRBD1 is a possible D gene (5 bases). The CDR3 runs to 13 residues. The V gene's germline CDR1 is LNHNV and CDR2 YYDKDF (reference sequence). V gave up 5 bases and J gave up 7 bases, with 12 bases separating them. In DNA form, the CDR3 reads TGTGCCACCAGCGCAGGGTACATGCAGCCCCAGCATTTT. Amino acid sequence: CATSAGYMQPQHF.

Written as DNA, the CDR3 is TGTGCCAGCAGCTCCTCACCCAACTATGGCTACACCTTC. Residues: CASSSSPNYGYTF. The rearrangement uses TRBV7-2 and TRBJ1-2; D call uncertain. Trimming pared 4 bases from V and 2 bases from J, leaving 8 bases between. This CDR3 comprises 13 residues. Germline V CDR1 and CDR2: SGHTA, FQGNSA.

The rearrangement uses TRBV13 and TRBJ1-2, with 9 bases identical to TRBD1. The CDR3 length is 16 residues. CDR1 and CDR2 (germline): PRHDT, FYEKMQ (reference sequence). V lost 6 bases to trimming and J lost 0 bases; unmatched junction nucleotides: 8. The CDR3 bases are TGTGCCAGCAGACCTGGGACAGGGCCCTCTAACTATGGCTACACCTTC. This encodes CASRPGTGPSNYGYTF. The full variable domain, in which reference TRBV13 and TRBJ1-2 provide the parts outside the CDR3, is AAGVIQSPRHLIKEKRETATLKCYPIPRHDTVYWYQQGPGQDPQFLISFYEKMQSDKGSIPDRFSAQQFSDYHSELNMSSLELGDSALYFCASRPGTGPSNYGYTFGSGTRLTVV.

This chain links TRBV6-1 with TRBJ1-6; D is unresolved. V dropped 6 bases and J dropped 9 bases, with 15 bases sitting between them. CDR3 size: 14 residues. CDR1 MNHNS and CDR2 SASEGT come from the germline V gene. CDR3 amino acids: CASRKKVDGSPLHF. The CDR3 DNA reads as TGTGCCAGCAGAAAGAAGGTTGACGGTTCACCCCTCCACTTT.

The chain employs TRBV6-1 and TRBJ2-5, with TRBD1 matching 10 bases. The CDR3 spans 14 residues. V shed 1 base and J 6 bases; nucleotides not matched to a gene: 2. Germline values: CDR1 MNHNS, CDR2 SASEGT. The CDR3 here is CASSEGQGAKTQYF. The CDR3 DNA follows: TGTGCCAGCAGTGAAGGACAGGGGGCGAAGACCCAGTACTTC.

The chain uses TRBV9 and TRBJ2-7; TRBD1 is a possible D gene (6 bases). The CDR3 spans 15 residues. Trimming pared 0 bases from V and 0 bases from J, leaving 10 bases between. The germline CDR1 and CDR2 sequences are SGDLS and YYNGEE. The CDR3 DNA reads TGTGCCAGCAGCGTAGGACAGGCTAGCTCCTACGAGCAGTACTTC. Translated: CASSVGQASSYEQYF. The variable domain in full, completed from reference TRBV9 and TRBJ2-7, reads DSGVTQTPKHLITATGQRVTLRCSPRSGDLSVYWYQQSLDQGLQFLIQYYNGEERAKGNILERFSAQQFPDLHSELNLSSLELGDSALYFCASSVGQASSYEQYFGPGTRLTVT.

The J gene is TRBJ2-5, the V gene TRBV6-1; D remains unclear. Germline V gives CDR1 MNHNS, CDR2 SASEGT. The V end was cut by 1 base, the J end by 0 bases, with 12 bases between. This CDR3 comprises 16 residues. DNA of the CDR3: TGTGCCAGCAGTGAAGGGTTAAGGGCAAACCAAGAGACCCAGTACTTC. Its translation: CASSEGLRANQETQYF.